Following are 11 T cell receptor beta chains from one sample sequenced in a study of blood T cell repertoires in COVID-19. Repertoires were generated with immunoSEQ multiplex PCR, while TCRdb's copy carries only in-frame clones and drops some. The table shows more than 200,000 clones, with over 75% occurring only once. The sample was PBMCs or T cells enriched from blood (not recorded which). The receptors here all came from a man aged 25 to 40 with acute COVID-19.

V is TRBV7-9 and J is TRBJ1-2; 8 nucleotides agree with TRBD1. Germline CDR1 reads SEHNR; CDR2 reads FQNEAQ (reference sequence). With 5 bases clipped from V and 3 bases from J, the junction kept 8 bases outside the gene matches. This CDR3 comprises 15 residues. Here the CDR3 DNA reads TGTGCCAGCAGCCCGGACAGGGTGGGGGACTATGGCTACACCTTC. It codes for CASSPDRVGDYGYTF.

The V call is TRBV6-2 or TRBV6-3, the J call TRBJ2-5, with 10 bases aligning to TRBD1. Per the germline V gene, CDR1 is MNHEY and CDR2 is SVGEGT. CDR3 length equals 16 residues. With V trimmed by 2 bases and J by 4 bases, 7 bases remained unmatched. For the CDR3, the DNA is TGTGCCAGCAGTTACCCCTTGGACAGGGGGGTAGAGACCCAGTACTTC. Its translation: CASSYPLDRGVETQYF.

The chain employs TRBV5-1 and TRBJ2-5, with a weak D call TRBD2 (5 bases). Trimming removed 6 bases at V and 1 base at J, with 16 bases between. The CDR3 length is 15 residues. The germline V gene encodes CDR1 SGHRS and CDR2 YFSETQ. In DNA, the CDR3 is TGCGCCAGCATCCCCTCGGACGGACTCCAAGAGACCCAGTACTTC. It translates to CASIPSDGLQETQYF.

The rearrangement links TRBV4-2 to TRBJ2-5, with D unclear. The CDR3 spans 15 residues. Per the germline V gene, CDR1 is LGHNA and CDR2 is YNFKEQ. The V and J ends lost 1 base and 2 bases respectively, with 11 bases between them. CDR3 protein: CASSQAIGFQETQYF. The CDR3, as DNA: TGTGCCAGCAGCCAAGCGATCGGGTTTCAAGAGACCCAGTACTTC.

The V and J genes are TRBV28 and TRBJ2-3, with a tentative D call TRBD2 (5 bases). This CDR3 is built from 13 residues. The V end lost 6 bases, the J end lost 1 base, and 8 bases lay between the germline ends. CDR1 is MDHEN, CDR2 SYDVKM, per germline. The CDR3 sequence is CASRYGGTDTQYF. In nucleotides, the CDR3 is TGTGCCAGCAGGTACGGGGGCACAGATACGCAGTATTTT.

This sequence joins TRBV7-3 and TRBJ2-3; a possible D gene is TRBD2 (7 bases). The CDR3 totals 14 residues. Germline assignment: CDR1 SGHTA and CDR2 FQGTGA. V lost 6 bases and J 2 bases, leaving 12 bases between the germline ends. The CDR3 protein is CASSLAGATDTQYF. Written as DNA, the CDR3 is TGTGCCAGCAGTCTCGCGGGGGCCACAGATACGCAGTATTTT.

J is TRBJ1-3 and V is TRBV5-4, with a possible D match to TRBD1 (6 bases). The CDR3 totals 18 residues. Germline V gene sequence: CDR1 SGHNT, CDR2 YYREEE (reference sequence). V lost 3 bases and J 0 bases, leaving 19 bases between the germline ends. CDR3 amino acids: CASSYGTGTPYSGNTIYF. The CDR3 coding sequence is TGTGCCAGCAGCTATGGTACCGGGACACCATACTCTGGAAACACCATATATTTT. Full variable domain (missing parts from reference TRBV5-4 and TRBJ1-3): ETGVTQSPTHLIKTRGQQVTLRCSSQSGHNTVSWYQQALGQGPQFIFQYYREEENGRGNFPPRFSGLQFPNYSSELNVNALELDDSALYLCASSYGTGTPYSGNTIYFGEGSWLTVV.

V usage is TRBV2 and J usage is TRBJ2-1, with a weak D call TRBD1 (6 bases). The CDR3 sequence is 15 residues long. Trimming removed 4 bases from V and 4 bases from J, with 14 bases in between. Germline assignment: CDR1 SNHLY and CDR2 FYNNEI. The chain's CDR3 is CASSGRDNLYNEQFF. The CDR3 DNA reads as TGTGCCAGCAGTGGCCGGGACAACTTATACAATGAGCAGTTCTTC.

This clone was observed once. V is TRBV12-3 or TRBV12-4 and J is TRBJ1-2, with 9 nucleotides matching TRBD1. This CDR3 region has 12 residues. V dropped 6 bases and J dropped 8; count of bases not matched to a gene: 4. The DNA of the CDR3 is TGTGCCAGCAGACAGGGGGCGGGCGGCTACACCTTC. It translates to CASRQGAGGYTF.

The rearrangement uses TRBV4-1 and TRBJ2-2; 7 bases fit TRBD2. The germline gives CDR1 MGHRA, CDR2 YSYEKL. This CDR3 spans 16 amino acids. Trimming at V came to 0 bases and at J to 6 bases, leaving 7 bases not matched to a gene. The DNA of the CDR3 is TGCGCCAGCAGCCAAGATGGGCTAGCGGCCCCCGGGGAGCTGTTTTTT. Translating it yields CASSQDGLAAPGELFF.

This clone showed up just once. The V and J genes are TRBV19 and TRBJ1-6; D is uncertain. The V gene lost 3 bases and the J gene lost 0 bases, with 9 bases spanning the gap. There are 16 residues in the CDR3. Germline lookup yields CDR1 LNHDA and CDR2 SQIVND (reference sequence). CDR3 loop: CASSIVRDSYNSPLHF. The CDR3 DNA is TGTGCCAGTAGTATTGTTCGGGACTCCTATAATTCACCCCTCCACTTT.